This T cell receptor (beta chain) derives from a study of spatial heterogeneity in lung cancer. In the study overall: Sequences of the beta chain were consistently detected in greater numbers than alpha-chain sequences. Whole-study results and caveats: Mutation tallies in tumors tracked expanded intratumoral alpha and beta TCR counts. Of tumor T cells, an estimated coverage of around 7% was reached for alpha chains and approximately 14% for beta chains.

Each CDR3 protein is one row after TCRdb ran MiXCR on the 5' RACE reads. The table records approximately 10,000 distinct CDR3 sequences, under 8% of them present only once. The time point is: sample taken at primary tumor resection. The donors were 55 to 80 patients with non-small cell lung cancer that was early-stage and untreated. CDR1 is SGHVS, CDR2 FQNEAQ, per germline. J lost 0 bases, V lost 2 bases, and 4 bases had no gene match. The length of the CDR3 is 16 residues. This clonotype occurred a few times. The target antigen is unknown. The gene calls are TRBV7-8 and TRBJ1-5, with 7 bases aligning to TRBD1. This sequence originates from a male donor with early-stage non-small cell lung cancer. The material was lung tumor tissue, obtained at surgery. In nucleotides, the CDR3 is TGTGCCAGCAGCTTAAGGACAGGCTATAGCAATCAGCCCCAGCATTTT. It yields the protein CASSLRTGYSNQPQHF.